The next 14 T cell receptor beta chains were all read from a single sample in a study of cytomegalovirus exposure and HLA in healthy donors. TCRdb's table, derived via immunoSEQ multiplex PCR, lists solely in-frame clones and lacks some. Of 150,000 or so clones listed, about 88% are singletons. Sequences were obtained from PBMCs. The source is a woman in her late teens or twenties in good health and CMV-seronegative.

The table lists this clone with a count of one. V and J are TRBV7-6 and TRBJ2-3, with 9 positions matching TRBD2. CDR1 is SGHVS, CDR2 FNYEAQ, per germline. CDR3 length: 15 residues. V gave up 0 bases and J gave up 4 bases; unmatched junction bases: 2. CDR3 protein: CASSLASGGADTQYF. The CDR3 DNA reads TGTGCCAGCAGCTTAGCTAGCGGGGGTGCAGATACGCAGTATTTT.

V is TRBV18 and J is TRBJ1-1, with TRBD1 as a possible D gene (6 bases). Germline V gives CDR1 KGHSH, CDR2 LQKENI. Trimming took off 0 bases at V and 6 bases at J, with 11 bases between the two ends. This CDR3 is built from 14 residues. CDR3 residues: CASSPPSGTPEAFF. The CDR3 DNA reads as TGTGCCAGCTCACCACCGAGCGGGACACCTGAAGCTTTCTTT.

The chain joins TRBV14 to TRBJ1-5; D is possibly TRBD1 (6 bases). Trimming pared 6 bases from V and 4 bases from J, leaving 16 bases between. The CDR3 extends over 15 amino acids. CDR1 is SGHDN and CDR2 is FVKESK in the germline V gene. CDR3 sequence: CASREDSTANQPQHF. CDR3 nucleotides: TGTGCCAGCAGAGAGGACAGTACTGCAAATCAGCCCCAGCATTTT.

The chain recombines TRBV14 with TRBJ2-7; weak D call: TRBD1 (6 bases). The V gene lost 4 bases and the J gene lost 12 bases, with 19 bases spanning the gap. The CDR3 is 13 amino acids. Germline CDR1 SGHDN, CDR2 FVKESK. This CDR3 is CASSLADSSKSYF. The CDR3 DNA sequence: TGTGCCAGCAGCCTGGCGGACAGTTCTAAATCGTACTTC.

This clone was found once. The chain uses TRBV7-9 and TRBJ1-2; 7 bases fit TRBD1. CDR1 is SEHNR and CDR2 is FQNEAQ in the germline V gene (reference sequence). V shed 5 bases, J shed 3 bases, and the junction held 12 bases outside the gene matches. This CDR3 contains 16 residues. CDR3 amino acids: CASSPRQGEIHYGYTF. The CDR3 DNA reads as TGTGCCAGCAGCCCCCGACAGGGCGAAATCCACTATGGCTACACCTTC. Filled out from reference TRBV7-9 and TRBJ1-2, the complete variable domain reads DTGVSQNPRHKITKRGQNVTFRCDPISEHNRLYWYRQTLGQGPEFLTYFQNEAQLEKSRLLSDRFSAERPKGSFSTLEIQRTEQGDSAMYLCASSPRQGEIHYGYTFGSGTRLTVV.

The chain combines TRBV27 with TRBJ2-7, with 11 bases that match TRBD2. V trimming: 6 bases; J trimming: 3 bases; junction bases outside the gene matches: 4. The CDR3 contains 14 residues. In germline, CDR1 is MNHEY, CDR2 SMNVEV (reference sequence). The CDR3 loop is CASRTGLAGYEQYF. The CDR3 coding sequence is TGTGCCAGCAGGACTGGACTAGCGGGCTACGAGCAGTACTTC.

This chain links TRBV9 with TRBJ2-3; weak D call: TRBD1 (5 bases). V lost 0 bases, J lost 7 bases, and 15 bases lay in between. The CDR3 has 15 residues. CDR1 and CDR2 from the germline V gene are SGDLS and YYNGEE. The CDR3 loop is CASSVAPRDENTQYF. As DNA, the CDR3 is TGTGCCAGCAGCGTAGCACCCAGGGATGAAAATACGCAGTATTTT.

CDR3 nucleotides: TGTGCCAGCAGTTGGGGAGACAGGGGGCGAGGAAAACTGTTTTTT. This translates into CASSWGDRGRGKLFF. The J gene is TRBJ1-4, the V gene TRBV6-5, with 10 positions matching TRBD1. This CDR3 is built from 15 residues. V dropped 4 bases and J dropped 10; count of bases not matched to a gene: 9. Per germline, CDR1 MNHEY and CDR2 SVGAGI.

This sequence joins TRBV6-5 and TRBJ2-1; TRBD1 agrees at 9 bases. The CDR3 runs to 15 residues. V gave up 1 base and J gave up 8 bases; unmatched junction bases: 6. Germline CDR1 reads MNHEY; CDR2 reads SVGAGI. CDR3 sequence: CASSYLRDRAYEQFF. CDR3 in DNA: TGTGCCAGCAGTTACTTGAGGGACAGGGCTTATGAGCAGTTCTTC.

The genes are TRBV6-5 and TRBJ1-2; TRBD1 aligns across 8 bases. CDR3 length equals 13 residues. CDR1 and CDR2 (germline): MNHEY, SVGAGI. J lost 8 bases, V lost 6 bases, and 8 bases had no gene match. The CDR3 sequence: CASSQRTGNGYTF. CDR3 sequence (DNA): TGTGCCAGCAGCCAAAGGACAGGGAACGGCTACACCTTC.

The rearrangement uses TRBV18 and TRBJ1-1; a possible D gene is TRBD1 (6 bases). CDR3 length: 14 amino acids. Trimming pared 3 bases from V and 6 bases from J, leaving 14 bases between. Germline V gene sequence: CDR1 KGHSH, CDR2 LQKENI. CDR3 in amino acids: CASSPRGGHAEAFF. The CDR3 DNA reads TGTGCCAGCTCACCTCGCGGGGGGCACGCTGAAGCTTTCTTT.

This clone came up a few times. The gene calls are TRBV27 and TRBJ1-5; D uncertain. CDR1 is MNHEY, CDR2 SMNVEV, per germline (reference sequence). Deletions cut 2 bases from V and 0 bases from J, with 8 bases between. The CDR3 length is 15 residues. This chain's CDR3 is CASSLAQYSNQPQHF. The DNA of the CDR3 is TGTGCCAGCAGTTTAGCACAATATAGCAATCAGCCCCAGCATTTT.

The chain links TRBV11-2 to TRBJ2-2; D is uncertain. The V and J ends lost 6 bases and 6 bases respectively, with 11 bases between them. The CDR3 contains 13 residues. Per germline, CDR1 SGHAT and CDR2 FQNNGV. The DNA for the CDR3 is TGTGCCAGCAGAATGCAGGCTCCCGGGGAGCTGTTTTTT. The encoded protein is CASRMQAPGELFF.

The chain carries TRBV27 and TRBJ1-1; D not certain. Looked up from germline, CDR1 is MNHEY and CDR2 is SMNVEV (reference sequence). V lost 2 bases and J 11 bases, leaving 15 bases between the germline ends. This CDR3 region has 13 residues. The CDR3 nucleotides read TGTGCCAGCAGTTTACGTTATCAGGCTTCGGCTTTCTTT. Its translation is CASSLRYQASAFF.